This TCR beta chain was identified in a study of blood T cell repertoires in COVID-19. Produced via immunoSEQ multiplex PCR; TCRdb's table is partial and in-frame only. The data hold around 220,000 clones, with 75% to 85% observed a single time. This CDR3 has 13 residues. V lost 1 base and J lost 8, with 9 bases in between. Per the germline V gene, CDR1 is SGHTA and CDR2 is FQGNSA. The source material was peripheral blood. The chain uses TRBV7-2 and TRBJ2-4, with D perhaps matching TRBD2 (5 bases). The clonotype originates from an elderly woman with COVID-19, enrolled during active disease. Written as DNA, the CDR3 is TGTGCCAGCAGCTTAGAAACGAGGGACATTCAGTACTTC. Protein product: CASSLETRDIQYF.